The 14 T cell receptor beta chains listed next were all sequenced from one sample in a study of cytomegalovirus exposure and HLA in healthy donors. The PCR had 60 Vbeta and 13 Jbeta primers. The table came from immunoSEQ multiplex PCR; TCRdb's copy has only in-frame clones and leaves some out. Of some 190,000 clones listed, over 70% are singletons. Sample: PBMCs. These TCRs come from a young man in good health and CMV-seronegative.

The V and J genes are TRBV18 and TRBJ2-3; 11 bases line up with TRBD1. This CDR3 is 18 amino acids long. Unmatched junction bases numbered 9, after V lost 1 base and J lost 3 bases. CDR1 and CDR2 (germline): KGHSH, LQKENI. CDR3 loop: CASSPLGTGGMGTDTQYF. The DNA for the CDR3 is TGTGCCAGCTCACCACTGGGGACAGGGGGAATGGGAACAGATACGCAGTATTTT.

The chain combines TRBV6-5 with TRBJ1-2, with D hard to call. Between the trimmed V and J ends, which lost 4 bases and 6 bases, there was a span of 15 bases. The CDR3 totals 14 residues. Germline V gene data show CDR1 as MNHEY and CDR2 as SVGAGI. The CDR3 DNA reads TGTGCCAGCAGTTCTACTATTGATCGAAATGGCTACACCTTC. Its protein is CASSSTIDRNGYTF.

CDR3 sequence reads: CASSASGGLDEQFF. In DNA form, the CDR3 reads TGTGCCAGTAGTGCTAGCGGGGGCCTCGATGAGCAGTTCTTC. The chain employs TRBV19 and TRBJ2-1; 10 bases map to TRBD2. Trimming took 5 bases from V and 8 from J; bases not matched to a gene: 6. CDR3 length: 14 amino acids. Per germline, CDR1 LNHDA and CDR2 SQIVND (reference sequence).

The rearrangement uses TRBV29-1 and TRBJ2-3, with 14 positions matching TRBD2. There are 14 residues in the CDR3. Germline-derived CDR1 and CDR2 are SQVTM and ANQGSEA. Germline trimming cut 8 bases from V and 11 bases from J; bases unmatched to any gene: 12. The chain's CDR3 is CSTIGTSGSGEQYF. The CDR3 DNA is TGCAGCACCATCGGGACTAGCGGGAGTGGTGAGCAGTATTTT.

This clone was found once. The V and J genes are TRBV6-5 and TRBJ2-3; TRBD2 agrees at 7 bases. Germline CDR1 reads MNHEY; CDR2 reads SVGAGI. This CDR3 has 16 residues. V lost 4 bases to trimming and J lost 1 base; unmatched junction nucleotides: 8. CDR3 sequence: CASSSTSVPRTDTQYF. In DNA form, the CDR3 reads TGTGCCAGCAGTTCCACTAGCGTCCCGCGCACAGATACGCAGTATTTT.

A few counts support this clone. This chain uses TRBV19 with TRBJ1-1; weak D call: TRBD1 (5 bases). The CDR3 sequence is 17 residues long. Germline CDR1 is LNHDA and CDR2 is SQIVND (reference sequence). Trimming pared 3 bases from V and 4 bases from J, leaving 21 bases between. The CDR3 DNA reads TGTGCCAGTAGTATTAGGAGTCCCCAGTGGAGGGGCACTGAAGCTTTCTTT. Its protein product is CASSIRSPQWRGTEAFF.

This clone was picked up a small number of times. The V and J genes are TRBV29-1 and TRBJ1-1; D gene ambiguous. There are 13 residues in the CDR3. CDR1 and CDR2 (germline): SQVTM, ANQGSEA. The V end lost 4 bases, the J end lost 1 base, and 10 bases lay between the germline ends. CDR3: CSVGQPQNTEAFF. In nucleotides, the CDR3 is TGCAGCGTTGGGCAACCCCAGAACACTGAAGCTTTCTTT.

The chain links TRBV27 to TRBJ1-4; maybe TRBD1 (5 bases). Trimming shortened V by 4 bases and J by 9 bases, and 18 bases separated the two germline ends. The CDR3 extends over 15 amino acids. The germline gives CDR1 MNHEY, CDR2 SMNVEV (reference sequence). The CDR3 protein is CASSSGPAGGKKLFF. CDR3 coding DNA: TGTGCCAGCAGTTCGGGACCCGCGGGGGGAAAAAAACTGTTTTTT.

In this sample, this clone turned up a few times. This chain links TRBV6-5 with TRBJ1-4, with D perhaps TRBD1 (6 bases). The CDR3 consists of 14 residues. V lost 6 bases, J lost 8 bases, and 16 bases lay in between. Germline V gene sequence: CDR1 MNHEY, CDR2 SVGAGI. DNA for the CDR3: TGTGCCAGCAGCGAGGGGGGGTGGCGCGAAAAACTGTTTTTT. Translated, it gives CASSEGGWREKLFF.

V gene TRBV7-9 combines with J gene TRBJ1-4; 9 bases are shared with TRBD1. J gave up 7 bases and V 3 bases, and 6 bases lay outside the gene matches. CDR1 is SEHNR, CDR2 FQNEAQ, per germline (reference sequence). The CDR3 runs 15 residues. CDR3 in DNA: TGTGCCAGCAGCTTCCCGACAGGGGGGGGTGAAAAACTGTTTTTT. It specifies CASSFPTGGGEKLFF.

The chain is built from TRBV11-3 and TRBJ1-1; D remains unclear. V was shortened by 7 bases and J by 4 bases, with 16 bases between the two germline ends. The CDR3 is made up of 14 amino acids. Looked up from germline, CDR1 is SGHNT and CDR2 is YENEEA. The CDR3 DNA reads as TGTGCCAGCACCTTGGGAGGAAGAACCACTGAAGCTTTCTTT. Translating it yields CASTLGGRTTEAFF.

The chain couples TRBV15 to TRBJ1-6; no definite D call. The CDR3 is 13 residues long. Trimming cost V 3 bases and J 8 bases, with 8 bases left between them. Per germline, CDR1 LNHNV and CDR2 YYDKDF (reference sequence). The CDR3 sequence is CATSRELDSPLHF. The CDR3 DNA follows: TGTGCCACCAGCAGGGAGCTGGATTCACCCCTCCACTTT. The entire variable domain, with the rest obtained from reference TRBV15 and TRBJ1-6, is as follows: DAMVIQNPRYQVTQFGKPVTLSCSQTLNHNVMYWYQQKSSQAPKLLFHYYDKDFNNEADTPDNFQSRRPNTSFCFLDIRSPGLGDTAMYLCATSRELDSPLHFGNGTRLTVT.

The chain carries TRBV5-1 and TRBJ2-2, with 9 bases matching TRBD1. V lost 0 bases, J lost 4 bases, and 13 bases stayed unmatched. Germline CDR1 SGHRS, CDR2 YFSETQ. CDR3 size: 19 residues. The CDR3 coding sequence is TGCGCCAGCAGCTTGGCACAGGGGGCGTTCAGAATGGGCACCGGGGAGCTGTTTTTT. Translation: CASSLAQGAFRMGTGELFF. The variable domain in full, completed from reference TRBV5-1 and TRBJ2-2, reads KAGVTQTPRYLIKTRGQQVTLSCSPISGHRSVSWYQQTPGQGLQFLFEYFSETQRNKGNFPGRFSGRQFSNSRSEMNVSTLELGDSALYLCASSLAQGAFRMGTGELFFGEGSRLTVL.

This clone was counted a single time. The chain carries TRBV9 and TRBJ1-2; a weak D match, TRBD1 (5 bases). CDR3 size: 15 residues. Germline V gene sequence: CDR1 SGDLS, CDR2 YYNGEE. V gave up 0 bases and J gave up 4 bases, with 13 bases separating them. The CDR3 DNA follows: TGTGCCAGCAGCGTAGGGGGCGCCGCTCTCTATGGCTACACCTTC. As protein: CASSVGGAALYGYTF.